This T cell receptor beta chain was sequenced in a study of shared clonotypes between healthy human individuals. Study at large: Each donor's CD4 naive and CD4 memory cells filled three plates apiece, CD8 naive two, and CD8 memory one.

Germline V gene data show CDR1 as SGHTS and CDR2 as YDEGEE. The CDR3 covers 16 residues. With 0 bases clipped from V and 0 bases from J, the junction kept 6 bases outside the gene matches. Assay used: immunoSEQ multiplex PCR; TCRdb lists only in-frame clones, some missing. The data show 600,000 to 750,000 clones, roughly 70% seen once. The sequenced material came from memory CD4+ T cells sorted from blood. Subset given: CD45RA-negative fraction. The origin of this receptor is a woman in her 30s in good health. The rearrangement uses TRBV5-8 and TRBJ2-7; 7 nucleotides line up with TRBD2. CDR3 in amino acids: CASSLDPSGSSYEQYF. CDR3 sequence (DNA): TGTGCCAGCAGCTTGGATCCTAGCGGAAGCTCCTACGAGCAGTACTTC.